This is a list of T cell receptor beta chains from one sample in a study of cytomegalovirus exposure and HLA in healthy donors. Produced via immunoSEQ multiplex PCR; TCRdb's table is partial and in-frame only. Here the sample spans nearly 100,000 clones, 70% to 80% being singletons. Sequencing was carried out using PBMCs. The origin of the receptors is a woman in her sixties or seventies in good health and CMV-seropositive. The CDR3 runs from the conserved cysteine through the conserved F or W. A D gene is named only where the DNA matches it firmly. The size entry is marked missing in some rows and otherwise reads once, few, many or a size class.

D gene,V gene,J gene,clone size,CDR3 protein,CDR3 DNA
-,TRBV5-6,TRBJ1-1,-,CASSLIGRMAGATEAFF,TGTGCCAGCAGCTTGATTGGGCGCATGGCCGGCGCCACTGAAGCTTTCTTT
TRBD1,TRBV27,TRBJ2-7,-,CASRTPSTGKTYEQYF,TGTGCCAGCAGAACGCCTTCGACAGGGAAGACCTACGAGCAGTACTTC
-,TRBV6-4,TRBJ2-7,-,CASGLRAYEQYF,TGTGCCAGCGGACTACGGGCCTACGAGCAGTACTTC
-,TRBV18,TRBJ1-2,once,CASSPRGNGGYTF,TGTGCCAGCTCACCAAGGGGGAACGGTGGCTACACCTTC
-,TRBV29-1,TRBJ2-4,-,CSVENPFAVPNIQYF,TGCAGCGTTGAAAACCCCTTTGCGGTCCCAAACATTCAGTACTTC
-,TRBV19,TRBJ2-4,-,CASSMLQAMSTGVRDIQYF,TGTGCCAGTAGTATGTTACAGGCCATGTCCACTGGGGTCCGGGACATTCAGTACTTC
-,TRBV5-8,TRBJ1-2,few,CASSLMREVGGYTF,TGTGCCAGCAGCTTGATGAGGGAAGTAGGTGGCTACACCTTC
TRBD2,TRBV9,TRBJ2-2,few,CASSVNGRAFGELFF,TGTGCCAGCAGCGTCAACGGGAGGGCCTTCGGGGAGCTGTTTTTT
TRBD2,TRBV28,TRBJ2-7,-,CASSRGGRQYEQYF,TGTGCCAGCAGTCGCGGGGGACGGCAGTACGAGCAGTACTTC
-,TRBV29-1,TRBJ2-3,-,CSVNGPWTDTQYF,TGCAGCGTTAATGGCCCCTGGACAGATACGCAGTATTTT
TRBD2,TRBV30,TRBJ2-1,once,CAWSVSMTSVYDNEQFF,TGTGCCTGGAGTGTTTCAATGACTAGCGTTTATGACAATGAGCAGTTCTTC
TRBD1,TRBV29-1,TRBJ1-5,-,CSVVQGGSSPQHF,TGCAGCGTTGTACAGGGGGGGAGTTCGCCCCAGCATTTT
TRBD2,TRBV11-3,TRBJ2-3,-,CASSRKVAGGTDTQYF,TGTGCCAGCAGCAGAAAGGTAGCGGGGGGCACAGATACGCAGTATTTT
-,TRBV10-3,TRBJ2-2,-,CAIGPWGKINANTGELFF,TGTGCCATCGGTCCATGGGGCAAGATAAACGCGAACACCGGGGAGCTGTTTTTT
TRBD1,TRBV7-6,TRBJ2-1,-,CASSSGTGGYNEQFF,TGTGCCAGCAGCTCCGGGACAGGGGGCTACAATGAGCAGTTCTTC
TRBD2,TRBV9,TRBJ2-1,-,CASSGSGDSYNEQFF,TGTGCCAGCAGCGGTAGCGGGGACTCCTACAATGAGCAGTTCTTC
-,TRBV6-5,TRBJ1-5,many,CASSARSNQPQHF,TGTGCCAGCAGTGCGCGGTCAAATCAGCCCCAGCATTTT
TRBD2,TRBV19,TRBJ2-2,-,CATRDRSTPSGGGTGELFF,TGTGCCACCCGTGACCGCTCCACCCCCTCGGGAGGAGGCACCGGGGAGCTGTTTTTT
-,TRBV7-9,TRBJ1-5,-,CSSSPWRGERSNQPQHF,TGTTCCAGCAGCCCCTGGCGGGGTGAGAGAAGCAATCAGCCCCAGCATTTT
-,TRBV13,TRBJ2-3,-,CASSLGGTDTQYF,TGTGCCAGCAGCTTAGGCGGCACAGATACGCAGTATTTT